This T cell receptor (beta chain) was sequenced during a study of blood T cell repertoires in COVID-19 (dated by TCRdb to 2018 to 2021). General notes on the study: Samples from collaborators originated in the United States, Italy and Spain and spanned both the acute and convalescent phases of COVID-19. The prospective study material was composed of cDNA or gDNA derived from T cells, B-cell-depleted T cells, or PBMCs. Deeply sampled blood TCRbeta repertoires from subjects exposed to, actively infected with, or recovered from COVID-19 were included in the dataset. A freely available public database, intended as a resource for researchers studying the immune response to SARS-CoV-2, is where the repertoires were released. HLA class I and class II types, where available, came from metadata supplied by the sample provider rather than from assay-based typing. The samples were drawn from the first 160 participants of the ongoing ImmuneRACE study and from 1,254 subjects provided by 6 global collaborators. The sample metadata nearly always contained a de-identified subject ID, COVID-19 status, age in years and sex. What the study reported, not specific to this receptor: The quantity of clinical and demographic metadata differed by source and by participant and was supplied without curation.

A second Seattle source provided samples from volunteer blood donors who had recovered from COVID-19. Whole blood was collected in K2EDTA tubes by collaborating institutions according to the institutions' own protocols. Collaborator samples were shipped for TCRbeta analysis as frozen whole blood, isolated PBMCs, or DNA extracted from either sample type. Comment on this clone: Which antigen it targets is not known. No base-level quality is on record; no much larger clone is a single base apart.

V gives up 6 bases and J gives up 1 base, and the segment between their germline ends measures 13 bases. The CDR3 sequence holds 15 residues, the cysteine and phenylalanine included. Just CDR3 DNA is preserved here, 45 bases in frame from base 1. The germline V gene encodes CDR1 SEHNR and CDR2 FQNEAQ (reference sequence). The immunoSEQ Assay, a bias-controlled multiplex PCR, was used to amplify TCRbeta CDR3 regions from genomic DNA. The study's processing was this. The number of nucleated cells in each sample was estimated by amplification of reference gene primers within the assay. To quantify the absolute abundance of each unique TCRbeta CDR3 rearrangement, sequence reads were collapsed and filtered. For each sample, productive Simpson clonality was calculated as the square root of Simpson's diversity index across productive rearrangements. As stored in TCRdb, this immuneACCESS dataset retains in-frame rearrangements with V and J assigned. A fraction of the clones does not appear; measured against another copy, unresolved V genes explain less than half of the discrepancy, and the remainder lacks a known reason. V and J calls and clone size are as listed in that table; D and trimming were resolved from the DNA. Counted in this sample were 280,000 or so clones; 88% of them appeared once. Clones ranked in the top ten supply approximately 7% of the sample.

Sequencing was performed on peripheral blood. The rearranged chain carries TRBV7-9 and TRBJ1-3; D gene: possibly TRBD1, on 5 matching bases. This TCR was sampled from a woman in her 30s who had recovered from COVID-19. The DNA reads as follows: TGTGCCAGCAGGCCCGGGGGGTGGTCTGGAAACACCATATATTTT. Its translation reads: CASRPGGWSGNTIYF.